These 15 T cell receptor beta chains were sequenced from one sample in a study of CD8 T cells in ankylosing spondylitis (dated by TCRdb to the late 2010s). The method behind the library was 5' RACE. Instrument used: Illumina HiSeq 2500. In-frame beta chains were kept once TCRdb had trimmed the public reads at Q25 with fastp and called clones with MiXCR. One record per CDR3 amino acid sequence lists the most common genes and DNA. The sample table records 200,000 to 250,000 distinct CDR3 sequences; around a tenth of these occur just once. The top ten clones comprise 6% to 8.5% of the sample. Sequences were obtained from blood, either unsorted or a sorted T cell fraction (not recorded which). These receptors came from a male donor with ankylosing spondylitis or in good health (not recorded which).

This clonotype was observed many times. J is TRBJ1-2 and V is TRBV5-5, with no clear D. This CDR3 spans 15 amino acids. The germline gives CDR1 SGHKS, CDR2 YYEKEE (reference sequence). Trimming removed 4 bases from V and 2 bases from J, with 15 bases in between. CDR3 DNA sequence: TGTGCCAGCAGCATCCCGGGGAGTTCAAACTATGGCTACACCTTC. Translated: CASSIPGSSNYGYTF.

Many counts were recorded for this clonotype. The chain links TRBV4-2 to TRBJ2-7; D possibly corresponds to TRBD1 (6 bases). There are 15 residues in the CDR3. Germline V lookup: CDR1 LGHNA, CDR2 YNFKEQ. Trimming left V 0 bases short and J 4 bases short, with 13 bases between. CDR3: CASSQDQGQGYEQYF. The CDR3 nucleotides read TGTGCCAGCAGCCAAGATCAGGGACAAGGATACGAGCAGTACTTC.

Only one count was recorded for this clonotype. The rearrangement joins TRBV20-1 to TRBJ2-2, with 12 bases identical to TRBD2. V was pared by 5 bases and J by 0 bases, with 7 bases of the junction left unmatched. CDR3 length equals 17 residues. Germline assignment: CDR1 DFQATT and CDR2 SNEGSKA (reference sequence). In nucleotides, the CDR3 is TGCAGTGCTCGTTCCCTAGCGGGGGGGGCGAACACCGGGGAGCTGTTTTTT. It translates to CSARSLAGGANTGELFF.

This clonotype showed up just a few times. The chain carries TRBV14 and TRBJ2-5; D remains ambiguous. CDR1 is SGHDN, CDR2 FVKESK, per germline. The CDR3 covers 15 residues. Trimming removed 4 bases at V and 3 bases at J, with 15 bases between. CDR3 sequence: CASSPLGVGKETQYF. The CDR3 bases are TGTGCCAGCAGCCCGCTCGGAGTGGGGAAAGAGACCCAGTACTTC.

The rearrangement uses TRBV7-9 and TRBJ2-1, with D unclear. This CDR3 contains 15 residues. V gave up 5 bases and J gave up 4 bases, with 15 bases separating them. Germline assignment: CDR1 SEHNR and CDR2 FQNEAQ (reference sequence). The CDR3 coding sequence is TGTGCCAGCAGCCCACGGCCTGGGGAATACAATGAGCAGTTCTTC. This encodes CASSPRPGEYNEQFF. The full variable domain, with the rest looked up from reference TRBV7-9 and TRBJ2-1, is DTGVSQNPRHKITKRGQNVTFRCDPISEHNRLYWYRQTLGQGPEFLTYFQNEAQLEKSRLLSDRFSAERPKGSFSTLEIQRTEQGDSAMYLCASSPRPGEYNEQFFGPGTRLTVL.

The CDR3 loop is CASSLGLAGEYEQFF. CDR3 nucleotides: TGTGCCAGCAGCCTGGGACTAGCGGGAGAGTATGAGCAGTTCTTC. The V gene is TRBV11-1, the J gene TRBJ2-1, with 14 bases matching TRBD2. Germline values: CDR1 SGHAT, CDR2 FQDESV (reference sequence). After removal of 5 bases from V and 8 bases from J, the junction contained 5 bases not matched to a gene. This CDR3 contains 15 residues.

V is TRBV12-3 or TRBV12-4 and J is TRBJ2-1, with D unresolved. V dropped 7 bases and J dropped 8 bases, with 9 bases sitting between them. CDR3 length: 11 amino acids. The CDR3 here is CASKQEYEQFF. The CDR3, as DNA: TGTGCCAGCAAGCAAGAGTATGAGCAGTTCTTC.

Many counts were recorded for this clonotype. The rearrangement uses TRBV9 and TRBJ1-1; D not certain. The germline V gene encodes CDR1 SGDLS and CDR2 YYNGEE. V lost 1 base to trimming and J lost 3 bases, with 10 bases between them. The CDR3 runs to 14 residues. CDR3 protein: CASSVYPGDTEAFF. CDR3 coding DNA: TGTGCCAGCAGCGTATACCCGGGTGACACTGAAGCTTTCTTT. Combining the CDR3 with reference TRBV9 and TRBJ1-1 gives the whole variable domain DSGVTQTPKHLITATGQRVTLRCSPRSGDLSVYWYQQSLDQGLQFLIQYYNGEERAKGNILERFSAQQFPDLHSELNLSSLELGDSALYFCASSVYPGDTEAFFGQGTRLTVV.

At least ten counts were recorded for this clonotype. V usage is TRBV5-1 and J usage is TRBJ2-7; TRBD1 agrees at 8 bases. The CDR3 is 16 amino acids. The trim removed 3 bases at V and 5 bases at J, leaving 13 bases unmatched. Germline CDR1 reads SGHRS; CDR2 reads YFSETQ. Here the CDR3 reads CASSSSRTGIPDEQYF. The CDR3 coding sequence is TGCGCCAGCAGCTCCTCCCGGACAGGGATCCCTGACGAGCAGTACTTC. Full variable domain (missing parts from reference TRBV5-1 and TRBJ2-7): KAGVTQTPRYLIKTRGQQVTLSCSPISGHRSVSWYQQTPGQGLQFLFEYFSETQRNKGNFPGRFSGRQFSNSRSEMNVSTLELGDSALYLCASSSSRTGIPDEQYFGPGTRLTVT.

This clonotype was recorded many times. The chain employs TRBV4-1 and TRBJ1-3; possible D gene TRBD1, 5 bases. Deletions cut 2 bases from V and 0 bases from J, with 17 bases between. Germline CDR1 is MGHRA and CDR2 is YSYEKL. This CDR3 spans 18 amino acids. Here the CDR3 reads CASSQPSRGVNSGNTIYF. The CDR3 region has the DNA TGCGCCAGCAGCCAACCCTCGCGGGGGGTGAACTCTGGAAACACCATATATTTT.

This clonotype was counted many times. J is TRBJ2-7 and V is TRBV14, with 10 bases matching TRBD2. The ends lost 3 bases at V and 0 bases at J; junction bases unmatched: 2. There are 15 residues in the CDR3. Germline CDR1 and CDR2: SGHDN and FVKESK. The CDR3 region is CASSQGLAFSYEQYF. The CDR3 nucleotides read TGTGCCAGCAGCCAGGGACTAGCGTTCTCCTACGAGCAGTACTTC.

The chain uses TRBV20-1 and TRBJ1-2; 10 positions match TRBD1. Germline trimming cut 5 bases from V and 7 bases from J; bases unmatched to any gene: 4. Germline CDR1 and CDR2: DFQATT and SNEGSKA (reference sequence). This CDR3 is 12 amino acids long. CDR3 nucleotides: TGCAGTGCTCGGACAGGGGGGGTTGGCTACACCTTC. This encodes CSARTGGVGYTF.

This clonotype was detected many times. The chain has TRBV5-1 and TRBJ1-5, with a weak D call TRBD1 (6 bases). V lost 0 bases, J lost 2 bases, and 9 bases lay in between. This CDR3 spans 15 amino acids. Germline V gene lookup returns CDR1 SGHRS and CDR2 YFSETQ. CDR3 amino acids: CASSLAPGGNQPQHF. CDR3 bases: TGCGCCAGCAGCTTGGCCCCAGGGGGCAATCAGCCCCAGCATTTT.

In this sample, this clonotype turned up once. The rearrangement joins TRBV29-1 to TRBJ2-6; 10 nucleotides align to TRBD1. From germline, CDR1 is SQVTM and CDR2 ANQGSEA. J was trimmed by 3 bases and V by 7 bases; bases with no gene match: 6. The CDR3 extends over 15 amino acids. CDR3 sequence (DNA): TGCAGCGCCGGGACAGGGGTTTTTGGGGCCAACGTCCTGACTTTC. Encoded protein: CSAGTGVFGANVLTF.

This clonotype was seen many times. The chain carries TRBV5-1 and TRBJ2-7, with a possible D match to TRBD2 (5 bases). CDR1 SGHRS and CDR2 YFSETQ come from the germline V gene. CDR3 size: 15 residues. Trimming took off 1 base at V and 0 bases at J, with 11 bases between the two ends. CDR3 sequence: CASSLRRGISYEQYF. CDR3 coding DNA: TGCGCCAGCAGCTTGAGACGGGGAATCTCCTACGAGCAGTACTTC.